A single sample is the source of the 12 T cell receptor beta chains below, sequenced in a study of blood T cell repertoires in COVID-19. The protocol was immunoSEQ multiplex PCR, while the TCRdb copy is restricted to in-frame clones and leaves out a portion. Seen here are approximately 250,000 clones, roughly 83% observed once, and the top ten hold about 6%. The sample comprised peripheral blood. These TCRs come from a woman over 75 with COVID-19, enrolled during active disease.

This clone was seen a single time. This chain uses TRBV7-3 with TRBJ2-3; TRBD2 matches at 7 bases. CDR3 size: 15 residues. V lost 5 bases to trimming and J lost 0 bases; unmatched junction nucleotides: 5. CDR1 and CDR2 (germline): SGHTA, FQGTGA. The CDR3 loop reads CASSRAGTSTDTQYF. The CDR3 DNA follows: TGTGCCAGCAGCCGAGCGGGAACTAGCACAGATACGCAGTATTTT. The whole variable domain, filled in from reference TRBV7-3 and TRBJ2-3, reads GAGVSQTPSNKVTEKGKYVELRCDPISGHTALYWYRQSLGQGPEFLIYFQGTGAADDSGLPNDRFFAVRPEGSVSTLKIQRTERGDSAVYLCASSRAGTSTDTQYFGPGTRLTVL.

The gene calls are TRBV11-2 and TRBJ2-2; maybe TRBD1 (5 bases). CDR3 length: 15 residues. In germline, CDR1 is SGHAT, CDR2 FQNNGV. V was cut by 0 bases and J by 5 bases, with 10 bases left in between. This CDR3 is CASSLDLTVTGELFF. DNA for the CDR3: TGTGCCAGCAGCTTAGATTTGACAGTAACCGGGGAGCTGTTTTTT. Looking up the rest from reference TRBV11-2 and TRBJ2-2 gives the full variable domain: EAGVAQSPRYKIIEKRQSVAFWCNPISGHATLYWYQQILGQGPKLLIQFQNNGVVDDSQLPKDRFSAERLKGVDSTLKIQPAKLEDSAVYLCASSLDLTVTGELFFGEGSRLTVL.

The DNA of the CDR3 is TGTGCCAGTAGTACGGGGTCCTACGAGCAGTACTTC. Translating it yields CASSTGSYEQYF. The V gene is TRBV19, the J gene TRBJ2-7, with a weak D call TRBD2 (5 bases). The CDR3 runs to 12 residues. Trimming pared 4 bases from V and 1 base from J, leaving 5 bases between. Germline V gene data show CDR1 as LNHDA and CDR2 as SQIVND (reference sequence).

This rearrangement joins TRBV19 to TRBJ1-2, with D possibly TRBD1 on 6 matching bases. Germline lookup yields CDR1 LNHDA and CDR2 SQIVND (reference sequence). This CDR3 contains 14 residues. The ends were cut back, 6 bases at V and 1 base at J, with 12 bases in the middle. The CDR3 DNA is TGTGCCAGTAGCGGGACACCTAATAACTATGGCTACACCTTC. Translated: CASSGTPNNYGYTF. Filled out from reference TRBV19 and TRBJ1-2, the complete variable domain reads DGGITQSPKYLFRKEGQNVTLSCEQNLNHDAMYWYRQDPGQGLRLIYYSQIVNDFQKGDIAEGYSVSREKKESFPLTVTSAQKNPTAFYLCASSGTPNNYGYTFGSGTRLTVV.

The rearrangement links TRBV6-5 to TRBJ1-1, with TRBD1 matching over 8 bases. The CDR3 spans 15 residues. Germline lookup yields CDR1 MNHEY and CDR2 SVGAGI. J lost 3 bases, V lost 2 bases, and 5 bases had no gene match. The CDR3 here is CASSYSLDRDTEAFF. CDR3 bases: TGTGCCAGCAGTTACAGCTTGGACAGGGACACTGAAGCTTTCTTT.

The chain links TRBV6-5 to TRBJ1-3, with 7 bases lining up with TRBD1. Germline CDR1 MNHEY, CDR2 SVGAGI. The junction had 3 bases not matched to a gene; V was cut back by 2 bases and J by 2 bases. The CDR3 length is 15 residues. Here the CDR3 reads CASSYDRAPGNTIYF. CDR3 DNA sequence: TGTGCCAGCAGTTACGACAGGGCCCCTGGAAACACCATATATTTT.

The chain joins TRBV28 to TRBJ1-2; 9 bases map to TRBD1. The CDR3 length is 16 residues. Germline CDR1 MDHEN, CDR2 SYDVKM. J lost 2 bases, V lost 3 bases, and 7 bases had no gene match. The CDR3 loop reads CASSFPIGQGNYGYTF. CDR3 bases: TGTGCCAGCAGTTTCCCCATAGGACAGGGGAACTATGGCTACACCTTC.

The genes are TRBV3-1 (or the pseudogene TRBV3-2) and TRBJ1-2; TRBD1 matches 7 bases. The CDR3 spans 14 residues. Germline CDR1 and CDR2: LGHDT and YNNKEL (reference sequence). V shed 1 base and J 7 bases; nucleotides not matched to a gene: 6. The CDR3 is CASSQAGGPVGYTF. CDR3 DNA: TGTGCCAGCAGCCAAGCAGGGGGGCCAGTTGGCTACACCTTC.

The chain joins TRBV6-6 to TRBJ1-4, with D possibly being TRBD1 (6 bases). Per the germline V gene, CDR1 is MNHNY and CDR2 is SVGAGI (reference sequence). With 5 bases removed from V and 0 bases from J, the gap between germline ends came to 13 bases. This CDR3 region has 16 residues. CDR3 region: CASSQQGGATNEKLFF. DNA for the CDR3: TGTGCCAGCAGTCAACAGGGTGGGGCAACTAATGAAAAACTGTTTTTT.

V is TRBV7-9 and J is TRBJ1-2, with D hard to call. Germline V gene data show CDR1 as SEHNR and CDR2 as FQNEAQ (reference sequence). Trimming removed 1 base at V and 0 bases at J, with 9 bases between. The CDR3 contains 15 residues. The CDR3 protein is CASSLEQFTNYGYTF. In DNA, the CDR3 is TGTGCCAGCAGCTTAGAACAGTTCACTAACTATGGCTACACCTTC.

This clone was counted a few times. The chain has TRBV4-2 and TRBJ1-4, with 8 bases matching TRBD1. There are 17 residues in the CDR3. The V and J ends lost 1 base and 8 bases, in that order; junction bases with no gene match: 12. CDR1 and CDR2 (germline): LGHNA, YNFKEQ. The CDR3 region has the DNA TGTGCCAGCAGCCAAGCATCAGGGGGCGCGGTGAAAGAAAAACTGTTTTTT. It codes for CASSQASGGAVKEKLFF.

The chain links TRBV6-5 to TRBJ1-1; no firm D call. This CDR3 is built from 16 residues. Germline V CDR1 and CDR2: MNHEY, SVGAGI. V was cut by 0 bases and J by 1 base, with 12 bases left in between. Here the CDR3 reads CASSYSMNTRNTEAFF. In nucleotides, the CDR3 is TGTGCCAGCAGTTACTCAATGAACACTAGGAACACTGAAGCTTTCTTT.